The 31 T cell receptor beta chains reported below all come from one sample, sequenced in a study of control samples from healthy donors and cancer patients. Sequenced by immunoSEQ multiplex PCR; TCRdb stores in-frame clones only, minus some. The sample lists over 85,000 clones; about four fifths were seen once. Source material: PBMCs. The receptors here all came from a man between 65 and 85 years old with lung cancer.

The chain joins TRBV24-1 to TRBJ1-3; D not resolved. The V and J ends lost 11 bases and 4 bases respectively, with 20 bases between them. The CDR3 length is 15 residues. From germline, CDR1 is KGHDR and CDR2 SFDVKD. CDR3 loop: CAIPDGVPLGNTIYF. CDR3 bases: TGTGCCATTCCCGACGGCGTCCCTCTCGGAAACACCATATATTTT.

The chain uses TRBV9 and TRBJ2-3; TRBD2 matches 8 bases. This CDR3 contains 15 residues. Unmatched junction bases numbered 1, after V lost 0 bases and J lost 1 base. Per germline, CDR1 SGDLS and CDR2 YYNGEE. CDR3 in amino acids: CASSVVSGGTDTQYF. The CDR3 DNA sequence: TGTGCCAGCAGCGTAGTTAGCGGGGGCACAGATACGCAGTATTTT.

This rearrangement joins TRBV6-5 to TRBJ1-4, with 7 bases lining up with TRBD1. The CDR3 covers 15 residues. The trim removed 6 bases at V and 4 bases at J, leaving 8 bases unmatched. CDR1 MNHEY and CDR2 SVGAGI come from the germline V gene. CDR3 coding DNA: TGTGCCAGCAGCGGATTTTCAGGGGGTAATGAAAAACTGTTTTTT. Translation: CASSGFSGGNEKLFF.

The rearrangement joins TRBV3-1 (or the pseudogene TRBV3-2) to TRBJ1-4; the D gene is possibly TRBD1 (6 bases). V lost 0 bases, J lost 8 bases, and 16 bases lay in between. CDR1 LGHDT and CDR2 YNNKEL come from the germline V gene (reference sequence). This CDR3 spans 16 amino acids. The CDR3 reads CASSQDFGGQNEKLFF. As DNA, the CDR3 is TGTGCCAGCAGCCAAGATTTCGGGGGCCAGAACGAAAAACTGTTTTTT.

The chain links TRBV2 to TRBJ2-7, with D tentatively TRBD2 (6 bases). The V gene's germline CDR1 is SNHLY and CDR2 FYNNEI. The CDR3 totals 13 residues. V was clipped by 11 bases and J by 1 base, with 15 bases between them. This CDR3 is CASARDSSYEQYF. The CDR3 bases are TGTGCCTCCGCTCGGGACTCTTCCTACGAGCAGTACTTC.

The table lists this clone with a count of one. The chain joins TRBV18 to TRBJ1-2; D is perhaps TRBD1 (5 bases). The ends were cut back, 5 bases at V and 6 bases at J, with 19 bases in the middle. Germline V CDR1 and CDR2: KGHSH, LQKENI. The CDR3 extends over 15 amino acids. The CDR3 sequence: CASSSDPQGRDGYTF. The CDR3 DNA is TGTGCCAGCTCAAGCGATCCCCAGGGTCGAGATGGCTACACCTTC. Supplemented by reference TRBV18 and TRBJ1-2, the full variable domain reads NAGVMQNPRHLVRRRGQEARLRCSPMKGHSHVYWYRQLPEEGLKFMVYLQKENIIDESGMPKERFSAEFPKEGPSILRIQQVVRGDSAAYFCASSSDPQGRDGYTFGSGTRLTVV.

The DNA for the CDR3 is TGTGCCACCAGCGCAGGGGGCCGTGGCTACACCTTC. Translation gives CATSAGGRGYTF. The genes are TRBV24-1 and TRBJ1-2, with 8 bases fitting TRBD1. J lost 7 bases, V lost 7 bases, and 4 bases had no gene match. The V gene's germline CDR1 is KGHDR and CDR2 SFDVKD. CDR3 length: 12 residues.

The chain carries TRBV19 and TRBJ2-7, with D perhaps TRBD2 (6 bases). Germline-derived CDR1 and CDR2 are LNHDA and SQIVND (reference sequence). V was shortened by 5 bases and J by 1 base, with 15 bases between the two germline ends. The CDR3 runs 15 residues. The CDR3 region has the DNA TGTGCCAGTAGTGGGAAAAATCGGGGGTCCTACGAGCAGTACTTC. It encodes CASSGKNRGSYEQYF.

The genes are TRBV5-1 and TRBJ2-7; D might be TRBD2 (6 bases). Between the trimmed V and J ends, which lost 0 bases and 6 bases, there was a span of 13 bases. CDR3 size: 14 residues. Germline lookup yields CDR1 SGHRS and CDR2 YFSETQ. The CDR3 protein is CASSLVGGNSEQYF. CDR3 DNA sequence: TGCGCCAGCAGCTTGGTCGGGGGTAATAGCGAGCAGTACTTC.

The chain joins TRBV5-1 to TRBJ2-1, with a tentative D call TRBD2 (5 bases). Deletions cut 1 base from V and 13 bases from J, with 12 bases between. The V gene's germline CDR1 is SGHRS and CDR2 YFSETQ. This CDR3 comprises 12 residues. The CDR3 sequence is CASSLSGPTQFF. The CDR3 DNA reads TGCGCCAGCAGCTTGAGCGGACCCACCCAGTTCTTC.

CDR3 loop: CASSQGLTLPYEQYF. For the CDR3, the DNA is TGCGCCAGCAGCCAAGGACTAACCCTCCCATACGAGCAGTACTTC. This rearrangement joins TRBV5-1 to TRBJ2-7; TRBD2 might be the D (6 bases). Germline-derived CDR1 and CDR2 are SGHRS and YFSETQ. V was clipped by 4 bases and J by 4 bases, with 18 bases between them. The CDR3 has 15 residues.

V is TRBV18 and J is TRBJ2-3; 15 bases map to TRBD2. Germline V CDR1 and CDR2: KGHSH, LQKENI. The CDR3 runs to 19 residues. Trimming removed 5 bases from V and 0 bases from J; junction bases left unmatched: 9. CDR3 in DNA: TGTGCCAGCTCAGACCAATTCGGGACTAGCGGGGGGAGCACAGATACGCAGTATTTT. This gives the protein CASSDQFGTSGGSTDTQYF. The full variable domain, in which reference TRBV18 and TRBJ2-3 provide the parts outside the CDR3, is NAGVMQNPRHLVRRRGQEARLRCSPMKGHSHVYWYRQLPEEGLKFMVYLQKENIIDESGMPKERFSAEFPKEGPSILRIQQVVRGDSAAYFCASSDQFGTSGGSTDTQYFGPGTRLTVL.

There are a few counts of this clone. The chain has TRBV24-1 and TRBJ2-2; 10 bases fit TRBD2. Germline V gives CDR1 KGHDR, CDR2 SFDVKD. CDR3 length equals 20 residues. V gave up 0 bases and J gave up 2 bases; unmatched junction bases: 11. CDR3 nucleotides: TGTGCCACCAGTGATTTGCGTTGGGCTAGCGGGGGAGAAAACACCGGGGAGCTGTTTTTT. It specifies CATSDLRWASGGENTGELFF.

The rearrangement joins TRBV5-1 to TRBJ2-7; D gene uncertain. Trimming removed 0 bases at V and 6 bases at J, with 7 bases between. The CDR3 is 12 amino acids. The germline V gene encodes CDR1 SGHRS and CDR2 YFSETQ. The CDR3 protein is CASSLGKSEQYF. In DNA, the CDR3 is TGCGCCAGCAGCTTGGGTAAGAGCGAGCAGTACTTC.

This clone was seen a few times. The rearrangement uses TRBV6-5 and TRBJ1-1; D is undetermined. V was pared by 4 bases and J by 9 bases, with 15 bases between. Germline V gene lookup returns CDR1 MNHEY and CDR2 SVGAGI. The CDR3 contains 13 residues. In nucleotides, the CDR3 is TGTGCCAGCAGTTCCCGACCGAATAGACAAGCTTTCTTT. Protein product: CASSSRPNRQAFF.

The chain joins TRBV19 to TRBJ1-3, with TRBD1 identical over 7 bases. The germline gives CDR1 LNHDA, CDR2 SQIVND (reference sequence). This CDR3 is built from 14 residues. The J segment lost 1 base and the V segment lost 10 bases, leaving 7 bases of the junction unmatched. In DNA form, the CDR3 reads TGTGCCACCTCGGGACAGACGTCTGGAAACACCATATATTTT. Translation gives CATSGQTSGNTIYF.

This chain joins TRBV10-1 and TRBJ2-1, with a possible D match to TRBD1 (6 bases). The CDR3 covers 12 residues. The V end lost 5 bases, the J end lost 8 bases, and 10 bases lay between the germline ends. Germline V gene sequence: CDR1 WNHNN, CDR2 SYGVQD (reference sequence). This CDR3 is CASSLQGHEQFF. CDR3 sequence (DNA): TGCGCCAGCAGTCTACAGGGACATGAGCAGTTCTTC.

The chain is built from TRBV4-1 and TRBJ2-6; 9 bases are a match to TRBD1. CDR1 and CDR2 (germline): MGHRA, YSYEKL. With 3 bases clipped from V and 3 bases from J, the junction kept 6 bases outside the gene matches. The CDR3 has 17 residues. The CDR3 region is CASSQVNRGLGANVLTF. CDR3 nucleotide sequence: TGCGCCAGCAGCCAGGTTAACAGGGGGCTTGGGGCCAACGTCCTGACTTTC.

The chain carries TRBV5-1 and TRBJ2-7; TRBD1 agrees at 9 bases. The V segment lost 5 bases and the J segment 0 bases; nucleotides outside the gene matches: 3. This CDR3 spans 14 amino acids. CDR1 and CDR2 from the germline V gene are SGHRS and YFSETQ. DNA of the CDR3: TGCGCCAGCAGAGTACAGGGGGCCTCCTACGAGCAGTACTTC. The encoded protein is CASRVQGASYEQYF.

This chain uses TRBV7-8 with TRBJ1-1; 9 nucleotides agree with TRBD1. The trim removed 5 bases at V and 5 bases at J, leaving 6 bases unmatched. Germline CDR1 and CDR2: SGHVS and FQNEAQ. The CDR3 extends over 14 amino acids. DNA for the CDR3: TGTGCCAGCAGCAGCGGACAGGGGCATACTGAAGCTTTCTTT. Translating it yields CASSSGQGHTEAFF.

The V gene is TRBV7-6, the J gene TRBJ2-3; 8 positions match TRBD1. The CDR3 is 15 amino acids. V lost 2 bases, J lost 3 bases, and 4 bases stayed unmatched. CDR1 and CDR2 from the germline V gene are SGHVS and FNYEAQ. The DNA for the CDR3 is TGTGCCAGCAGCTTAAGGACAGGGTCTACAGATACGCAGTATTTT. Translated: CASSLRTGSTDTQYF. The complete variable domain, with remaining parts taken from reference TRBV7-6 and TRBJ2-3, reads GAGVSQSPRYKVTKRGQDVALRCDPISGHVSLYWYRQALGQGPEFLTYFNYEAQQDKSGLPNDRFSAERPEGSISTLTIQRTEQRDSAMYRCASSLRTGSTDTQYFGPGTRLTVL.

V is TRBV7-6 and J is TRBJ2-7; D gene uncertain. The CDR3 consists of 16 residues. Deletions cut 5 bases from V and 6 bases from J, with 23 bases between. From germline, CDR1 is SGHVS and CDR2 FNYEAQ. The CDR3 DNA follows: TGTGCCAGCAGCCTGCGCCCGAGCCTGGGATCAGGCGAGCAGTACTTC. Translated, it gives CASSLRPSLGSGEQYF. The full variable domain, in which reference TRBV7-6 and TRBJ2-7 provide the parts outside the CDR3, is GAGVSQSPRYKVTKRGQDVALRCDPISGHVSLYWYRQALGQGPEFLTYFNYEAQQDKSGLPNDRFSAERPEGSISTLTIQRTEQRDSAMYRCASSLRPSLGSGEQYFGPGTRLTVT.

The J gene is TRBJ1-4, the V gene TRBV24-1; 9 positions match TRBD1. This CDR3 spans 16 amino acids. The V and J ends lost 5 bases and 8 bases, in that order; junction bases with no gene match: 11. The germline V gene encodes CDR1 KGHDR and CDR2 SFDVKD. The CDR3 is CATSGGGGTGKEKLFF. DNA of the CDR3: TGTGCCACCAGTGGCGGCGGGGGGACAGGGAAAGAAAAACTGTTTTTT.

The J gene is TRBJ2-1, the V gene TRBV3-1 (or the pseudogene TRBV3-2); the match to TRBD2 covers 7 bases. CDR3 size: 14 residues. V lost 4 bases, J lost 6 bases, and 6 bases stayed unmatched. Germline assignment: CDR1 LGHDT and CDR2 YNNKEL (reference sequence). This CDR3 reads CASSRRAGSNEQFF. The CDR3 DNA is TGTGCCAGCAGCCGTCGAGCGGGGAGCAATGAGCAGTTCTTC.

The V call is TRBV7-9, the J call TRBJ2-3; 9 positions match TRBD2. The CDR3 covers 16 residues. Germline trimming cut 1 base from V and 1 base from J; bases unmatched to any gene: 3. Germline V gene lookup returns CDR1 SEHNR and CDR2 FQNEAQ (reference sequence). The CDR3 reads CASSLGIAGGTDTQYF. CDR3 DNA sequence: TGTGCCAGCAGCTTAGGGATAGCGGGGGGCACAGATACGCAGTATTTT.

The gene calls are TRBV5-5 and TRBJ2-7; 8 bases line up with TRBD1. CDR3 length: 13 amino acids. Losses at the gene ends were 4 bases for V and 4 bases for J; bases not matched to a gene: 4. From germline, CDR1 is SGHKS and CDR2 YYEKEE (reference sequence). CDR3 protein: CASSDRGIYEQYF. The CDR3 bases are TGTGCCAGCAGCGACAGGGGAATATACGAGCAGTACTTC.

V gene TRBV11-2 combines with J gene TRBJ1-2, with unresolved D. V lost 5 bases to trimming and J lost 1 base, with 8 bases between them. The CDR3 contains 13 residues. Germline CDR1 is SGHAT and CDR2 is FQNNGV. Here the CDR3 DNA reads TGTGCCAGCAGCCCCCAGGATAACTATGGCTACACCTTC. It specifies CASSPQDNYGYTF.

The genes are TRBV19 and TRBJ1-5, with D perhaps matching TRBD1 (6 bases). This CDR3 spans 15 amino acids. CDR1 and CDR2 (germline): LNHDA, SQIVND (reference sequence). The V gene lost 4 bases and the J gene lost 3 bases, with 13 bases spanning the gap. As DNA, the CDR3 is TGTGCCAGTAGTACCATGACAGGAAACAATCAGCCCCAGCATTTT. It translates to CASSTMTGNNQPQHF.

The V gene is TRBV5-1, the J gene TRBJ2-3; 9 bases map to TRBD1. The junction had 6 bases not matched to a gene; V was cut back by 4 bases and J by 6 bases. In germline, CDR1 is SGHRS, CDR2 YFSETQ. The CDR3 covers 14 residues. The CDR3 sequence: CASSPGTGKDTQYF. CDR3 in DNA: TGCGCCAGCAGCCCAGGGACAGGGAAGGATACGCAGTATTTT. The full variable domain, with the rest looked up from reference TRBV5-1 and TRBJ2-3, is KAGVTQTPRYLIKTRGQQVTLSCSPISGHRSVSWYQQTPGQGLQFLFEYFSETQRNKGNFPGRFSGRQFSNSRSEMNVSTLELGDSALYLCASSPGTGKDTQYFGPGTRLTVL.

This chain joins TRBV24-1 and TRBJ2-3; D is uncertain. Germline lookup yields CDR1 KGHDR and CDR2 SFDVKD. This CDR3 is 15 amino acids long. V was trimmed by 1 base and J by 5 bases, leaving 12 bases between them. The CDR3 here is CATSDFPTALDTQYF. Written as DNA, the CDR3 is TGTGCCACCAGTGATTTTCCCACCGCCCTAGATACGCAGTATTTT.

The rearrangement links TRBV28 to TRBJ1-5; 7 positions agree with TRBD1. Germline V CDR1 and CDR2: MDHEN, SYDVKM. V lost 7 bases, J lost 3 bases, and 6 bases stayed unmatched. The CDR3 has 14 residues. The CDR3 sequence: CASKKGQINQPQHF. CDR3 DNA: TGTGCCAGCAAGAAGGGACAGATCAATCAGCCCCAGCATTTT.